A selection of T cell receptor beta chains follows, all from one sample in a study of OX40 agonist ivuxolimab in advanced cancers. Sequencing used immunoSEQ multiplex PCR; TCRdb keeps in-frame clones, though not all of them. The sample gives tens of thousands of clones, around 81% of which show up once; 6% to 7.5% is in the top ten. The sequencing used CD4+ or CD8+ T cells sorted from blood, collected in a trial of the OX40 agonist ivuxolimab. The source of these receptors is an adult with an advanced solid tumor such as melanoma, head and neck, liver or kidney cancer. Both conserved end residues are part of each CDR3. D genes are given only for firm matches. Some rows have no size entry. The others give once, few or many, or a class for an expanded clone.

cdr3_nt,cdr3_aa,clone_size,v_call,j_call,d_call
TGTGCCAGCAGCAAAAAAAGGGCCCGGCCGGGACAGATGAACACTGAAGCTTTCTTT,CASSKKRARPGQMNTEAFF,-,TRBV21-1,TRBJ1-1,-
TGCGCCAGCAGCCCAGGGGGTTTGGCTGAAGCTTTCTTT,CASSPGGLAEAFF,-,TRBV10-2,TRBJ1-1,TRBD1
TGCGCCAGCAGCCAAGATCTCTTGGCAGGGTATAGCAATCAGCCCCAGCATTTT,CASSQDLLAGYSNQPQHF,-,TRBV4-1,TRBJ1-5,-
TGTGCCAGCAGCTTATCCTACCCTGAAGCTTTCTTT,CASSLSYPEAFF,-,TRBV11-2,TRBJ1-1,-
TGTGCCAGCAGGCCTGTAGCGGTAGGTTACAATGAGCAGTTCTTC,CASRPVAVGYNEQFF,-,TRBV27,TRBJ2-1,-
TGTGCCAGCAGCCAAGTCGCTACAACCTATGGCTACACCTTC,CASSQVATTYGYTF,-,TRBV14,TRBJ1-2,-
TGCAGCGTCGGGGGGGCAGATGGGGCCAACGTCCTGACTTTC,CSVGGADGANVLTF,-,TRBV29-1,TRBJ2-6,TRBD2
TGCGCCAGCAGCTTGGCCCCCGGGACAGGGGATAGCAATCAGCCCCAGCATTTT,CASSLAPGTGDSNQPQHF,-,TRBV5-1,TRBJ1-5,TRBD1
TGTGCCAGCAGCTTATGGAGCGACTTGAACACTGAAGCTTTCTTT,CASSLWSDLNTEAFF,-,TRBV14,TRBJ1-1,-
TGTGCCAGCAGTTACTCGGGGGAGGGCCACCACGAGCAGTACTTC,CASSYSGEGHHEQYF,-,TRBV6-6,TRBJ2-7,TRBD2
TGCAGCGTTGTGGGCAGGGGGTCTGGAGAGACCCAGTACTTC,CSVVGRGSGETQYF,-,TRBV29-1,TRBJ2-5,TRBD1
TGCAGCGGCCTGGACGGAACCTACGAGCAGTACTTC,CSGLDGTYEQYF,-,TRBV29-1,TRBJ2-7,-
TGTGCAAGTCGCTTACGGGGTGGACTAGAGAGACTCAGCTCCTACAATGAGCAGTTCTTC,CASRLRGGLERLSSYNEQFF,-,TRBV12-2,TRBJ2-1,-
TGCGCCAGCAGCCAAGAATCTAGACTAGCGGGAGGAACAGATACGCAGTATTTT,CASSQESRLAGGTDTQYF,-,TRBV4-1,TRBJ2-3,TRBD2
TGTGCCAGCAGCGTAGAGGGGCAGGGTCAGCCCCAGCATTTT,CASSVEGQGQPQHF,-,TRBV9,TRBJ1-5,-
TGTGCCAGCACCATGGACGGTTCCTGGGCCCAGTACTTC,CASTMDGSWAQYF,-,TRBV28,TRBJ2-5,-
TGCGCCAGCGCCGACCCAGGGCACAATGAGCAGTTCTTC,CASADPGHNEQFF,-,TRBV5-1,TRBJ2-1,-
TGTGCCAGCAGTTTTGAAGGGGTTTCCGATACGCAGTATTTT,CASSFEGVSDTQYF,-,TRBV27,TRBJ2-3,-
TGCGCCAGCAGCCACGGAGCGGGAGCTGGCGAGCAGTACTTC,CASSHGAGAGEQYF,-,TRBV4-3,TRBJ2-7,TRBD2
TGCGCCAGCAGCCCGCCTCGACAGGGGTCTCTGAACACTGAAGCTTTCTTT,CASSPPRQGSLNTEAFF,-,TRBV5-1,TRBJ1-1,TRBD1
TGTGCCAGCAGCTATGGGACAGCCGCTAACTATGGCTACACCTTC,CASSYGTAANYGYTF,-,TRBV5-6,TRBJ1-2,TRBD1
TGCGATCCCCGTATGGGAGCTTTCTTT,CDPRMGAFF,-,TRBV19,TRBJ1-1,-
TGTGCCAGCTCTACTACAGGGTCCAGCCCGCAGTTCTTC,CASSTTGSSPQFF,-,TRBV6-5,TRBJ2-1,-
TGTGCCAGCAGCCGCCAAGGCTACAATGAGCAGTTCTTC,CASSRQGYNEQFF,-,TRBV28,TRBJ2-1,-
TGTGCCAGCAGTACGGACGGAATGGGAAACACCATATATTTT,CASSTDGMGNTIYF,-,TRBV6-1,TRBJ1-3,-
TGTGCCAGCAGCTTAAACCCGGACAGGCCCTATGGCTACACCTTC,CASSLNPDRPYGYTF,-,TRBV13,TRBJ1-2,TRBD1
TGTGCCAGCAGCTCCCGACAGGGGGCGCGCGGCTACACCTTC,CASSSRQGARGYTF,-,TRBV9,TRBJ1-2,TRBD1
TGTGCCAGCGGATGGGAGGACCTCTCCTACAATGAGCAGTTCTTC,CASGWEDLSYNEQFF,-,TRBV28,TRBJ2-1,-
TGCGCCAGCAGCCAAGGTGGCGGTAACTATGGCTACACCTTC,CASSQGGGNYGYTF,-,TRBV11-2,TRBJ1-2,-
TGTGCCAGCAGCGGCCAGGGGGATCCCTACGAGCAGTACTTC,CASSGQGDPYEQYF,-,TRBV7-2,TRBJ2-7,TRBD1
TGTGCCAGCAGTGAGTATGGGGGAGAGCAGTTCTTC,CASSEYGGEQFF,-,TRBV7-8,TRBJ2-1,-
TGTGCCAGCAGCCAAGAGAGGGGGCCAACTAATGAAAAACTGTTTTTT,CASSQERGPTNEKLFF,few,TRBV4-2,TRBJ1-4,TRBD1
TGTGCCAGCAGCCTGCCCTCTTGGGAGCAGTACTTC,CASSLPSWEQYF,-,TRBV11-3,TRBJ2-7,-
TGTGCCAGCAGCGTAGAGGGGATGGGCACAGATACGCAGTATTTT,CASSVEGMGTDTQYF,-,TRBV9,TRBJ2-3,-
TGTGCCAGCAGCTCCGATACGACTGAAGCTTTCTTT,CASSSDTTEAFF,-,TRBV7-9,TRBJ1-1,-
TGTGCCAGCAGTCGAATGGGAGGCGGTTGGACTGAAGCTTTCTTT,CASSRMGGGWTEAFF,-,TRBV27,TRBJ1-1,-
TGCAGCGTGACTCTGAACACCGGGGAGCTGTTTTTT,CSVTLNTGELFF,-,TRBV29-1,TRBJ2-2,-
TGTGCCGGCGGCGAGCAGTACTTC,CAGGEQYF,-,TRBV6-1,TRBJ2-7,-
TGTGCCAGCAGTCCGGGACAGTGGGGCAACACCATATATTTT,CASSPGQWGNTIYF,-,TRBV28,TRBJ1-3,TRBD1
TGCGCCAGCAGCCAATACCAAGGGGGGGATGAGCAGTTCTTC,CASSQYQGGDEQFF,few,TRBV4-1,TRBJ2-1,-
TGTGCCAGCAGTGAAGGAGGGGCGGGCAATGAGCAGTTCTTC,CASSEGGAGNEQFF,-,TRBV2,TRBJ2-1,-
TGTGCCAGCAGTTGGACGGGCGGTACCGGGGAGCTGTTTTTT,CASSWTGGTGELFF,few,TRBV27,TRBJ2-2,-
TGTGCCAGCACTGGGGCGGGAGCTGGCTACACCTTC,CASTGAGAGYTF,-,TRBV6-1,TRBJ1-2,-
TGTGCCAGCAGTACCGGGACCACAGATACGCAGTATTTT,CASSTGTTDTQYF,-,TRBV11-3,TRBJ2-3,-
TGTGCCAGCAGTTATGGGTGGTCGGGAGACACTGAAGCTTTCTTT,CASSYGWSGDTEAFF,once,TRBV6-6,TRBJ1-1,-
TGTGCCAGCAGTTACGGGGGGGCTAGCGATGAGCAGTTCTTC,CASSYGGASDEQFF,-,TRBV6-6,TRBJ2-1,-
TGTGCCAGCGGCAAAGGGACAGGCACAGATACGCAGTATTTT,CASGKGTGTDTQYF,-,TRBV6-5,TRBJ2-3,TRBD1
TGTGCCAGCAGCTTAAGTGTCTCCCTCCTCACTGAAGCTTTCTTT,CASSLSVSLLTEAFF,-,TRBV7-9,TRBJ1-1,-
TGTGCCAGCAGCTTAATAAGTGGGCCCACAGATACGCAGTATTTT,CASSLISGPTDTQYF,-,TRBV11-2,TRBJ2-3,-
TGTGCCAGCAGTTCTTTGGACAGGGCGGGCTACACCTTC,CASSSLDRAGYTF,few,TRBV28,TRBJ1-2,TRBD1
TGTGCCAGCAGCCAAGACGAGGCAATTCCCTATGAGCAGTTCTTC,CASSQDEAIPYEQFF,-,TRBV14,TRBJ2-1,-
TGTGCCAGCAGCTTAGAGGAAGGTCAGGGTCAAGAGACCCAGTACTTC,CASSLEEGQGQETQYF,-,TRBV11-2,TRBJ2-5,-